The clone carrying this TCR beta chain was recorded many times. The antigen remains undetermined. The data derive from a study of CD8 T cells in ankylosing spondylitis. Study-wide results and limits: Earlier authors reported some of these motif variants in reactive arthritis synovial fluid and blood.

Between the trimmed V and J ends, which lost 5 bases and 7 bases, there was a span of 18 bases. Germline lookup yields CDR1 PRHDT and CDR2 FYEKMQ (reference sequence). CDR3 length: 15 amino acids. 5'-RACE, quantitative and with molecular barcodes, yielded the TCR beta libraries. From the 5' RACE reads, TCRdb called clonotypes with MiXCR, one entry per CDR3 protein. This table has over 150,000 distinct CDR3 sequences, roughly 13% appearing once. Material: blood, either unsorted or a sorted T cell fraction (not recorded which). The source of this sequence is a male donor with ankylosing spondylitis or in good health (not recorded which). The chain combines TRBV13 with TRBJ2-1; D tentatively fits TRBD1 or TRBD2 (5 bases each). CDR3 amino acids: CASSRLAQGVNEQFF. In DNA form, the CDR3 reads TGTGCCAGCAGCCGGCTAGCCCAAGGGGTAAATGAGCAGTTCTTC.